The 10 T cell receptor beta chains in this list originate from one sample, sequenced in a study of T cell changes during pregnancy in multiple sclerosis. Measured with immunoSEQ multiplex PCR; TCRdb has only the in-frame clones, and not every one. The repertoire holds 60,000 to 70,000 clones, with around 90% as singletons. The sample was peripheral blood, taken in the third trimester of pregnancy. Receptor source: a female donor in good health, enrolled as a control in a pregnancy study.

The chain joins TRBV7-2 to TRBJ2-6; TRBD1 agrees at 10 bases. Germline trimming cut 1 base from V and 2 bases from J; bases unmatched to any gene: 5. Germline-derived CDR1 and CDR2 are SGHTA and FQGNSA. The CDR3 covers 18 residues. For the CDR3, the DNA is TGTGCCAGCAGCTTAGACGTGACAGGGGGCGCTGGGGCCAACGTCCTGACTTTC. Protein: CASSLDVTGGAGANVLTF.

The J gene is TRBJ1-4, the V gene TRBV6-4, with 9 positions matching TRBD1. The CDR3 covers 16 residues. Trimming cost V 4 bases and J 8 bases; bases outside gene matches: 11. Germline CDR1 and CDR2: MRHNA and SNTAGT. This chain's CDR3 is CASSGPRTGDGEKLFF. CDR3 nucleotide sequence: TGTGCCAGCAGTGGCCCTCGGACAGGGGACGGGGAAAAACTGTTTTTT.

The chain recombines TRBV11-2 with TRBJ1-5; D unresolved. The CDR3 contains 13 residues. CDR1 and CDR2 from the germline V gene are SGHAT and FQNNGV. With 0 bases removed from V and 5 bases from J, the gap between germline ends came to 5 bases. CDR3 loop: CASSLERDQPQHF. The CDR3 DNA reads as TGTGCCAGCAGCTTAGAACGAGATCAGCCCCAGCATTTT.

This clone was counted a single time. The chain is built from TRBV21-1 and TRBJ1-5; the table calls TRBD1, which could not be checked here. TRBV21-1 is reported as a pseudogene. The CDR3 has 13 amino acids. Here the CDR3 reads CAYRDRKNQPQHF. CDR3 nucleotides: TGTGCCTATAGGGACAGGAAGAATCAGCCCCAGCATTTT.

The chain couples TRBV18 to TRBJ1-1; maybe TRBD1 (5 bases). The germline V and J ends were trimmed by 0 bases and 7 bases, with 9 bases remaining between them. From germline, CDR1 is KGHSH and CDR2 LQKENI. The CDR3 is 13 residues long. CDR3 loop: CASSPPTAHEAFF. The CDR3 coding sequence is TGTGCCAGCTCACCACCGACAGCCCATGAAGCTTTCTTT.

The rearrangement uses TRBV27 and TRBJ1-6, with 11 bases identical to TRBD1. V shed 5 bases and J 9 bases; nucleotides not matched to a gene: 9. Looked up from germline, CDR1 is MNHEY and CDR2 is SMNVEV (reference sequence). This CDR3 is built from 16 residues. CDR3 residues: CASSPSRGTGGSPLHF. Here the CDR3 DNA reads TGTGCCAGCAGTCCCTCTAGGGGGACAGGGGGTTCACCCCTCCACTTT.

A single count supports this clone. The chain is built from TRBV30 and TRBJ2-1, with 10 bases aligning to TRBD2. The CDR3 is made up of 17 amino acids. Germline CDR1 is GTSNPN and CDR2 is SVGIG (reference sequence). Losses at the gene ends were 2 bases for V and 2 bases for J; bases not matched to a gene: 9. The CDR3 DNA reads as TGTGCCTGGAGTCCCATCCGGGGACTAGCGACCTACAATGAGCAGTTCTTC. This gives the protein CAWSPIRGLATYNEQFF.

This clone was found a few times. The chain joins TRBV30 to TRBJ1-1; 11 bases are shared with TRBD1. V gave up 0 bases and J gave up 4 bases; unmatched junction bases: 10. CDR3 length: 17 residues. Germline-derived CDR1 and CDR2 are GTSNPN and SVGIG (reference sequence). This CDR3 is CAWSVGRTGGIITEAFF. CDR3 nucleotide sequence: TGTGCCTGGAGTGTCGGACGGACAGGGGGCATAATCACTGAAGCTTTCTTT.

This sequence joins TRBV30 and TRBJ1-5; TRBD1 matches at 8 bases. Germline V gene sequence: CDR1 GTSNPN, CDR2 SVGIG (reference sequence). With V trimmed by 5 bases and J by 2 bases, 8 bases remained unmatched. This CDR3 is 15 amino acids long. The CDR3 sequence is CAWAPWGQGNQPQHF. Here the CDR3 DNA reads TGTGCCTGGGCACCCTGGGGACAGGGCAATCAGCCCCAGCATTTT.

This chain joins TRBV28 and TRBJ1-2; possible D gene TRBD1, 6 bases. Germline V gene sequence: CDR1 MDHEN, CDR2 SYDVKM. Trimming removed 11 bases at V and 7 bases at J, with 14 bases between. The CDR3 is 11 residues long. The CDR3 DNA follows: TGTGCCTGCCGAGAAGGGGGTGGCTACACCTTC. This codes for CACREGGGYTF.